This T cell receptor beta chain was sequenced for a study of shared clonotypes between healthy human individuals. Positively selected for CCR7, the CD45RO-negative cells used as naive CD8 cells excluded terminally differentiated effector memory CD45RA+ cells. The germline V and J ends were trimmed by 6 bases and 1 base, with 9 bases remaining between them. This CDR3 spans 13 amino acids. Germline V gene sequence: CDR1 MNHEY, CDR2 SMNVEV (reference sequence). This clone was seen a single time. The data were produced by immunoSEQ multiplex PCR, yet TCRdb's version contains in-frame clones alone and is incomplete. Of about 800,000 clones detected, roughly 96% appear once; the ten largest clones hold about 0.25%.

The chain has TRBV27 and TRBJ1-1; the D is unclear. Sequencing was done on a sample of naive CD8+ T cells sorted from blood. The source of this sequence is a man aged 30 to 39 in good health. CDR3 DNA: TGTGCCAGCAGCCACAAGGCGAACACTGAAGCTTTCTTT. As protein: CASSHKANTEAFF.